Presented here are 30 T cell receptor beta chains from one specimen sequenced in a study of tumor-infiltrating lymphocytes in primary liver carcinoma. Synthesis of TCR beta cDNA was carried out from around 540 ng total RNA with a constant-region primer. The TCR beta library was amplified through three nested multiplex PCR rounds in a modified ARM-PCR procedure. Investigators reported that the first two PCR rounds, at around 9 cycles each, used TRBV1-TRBV30 forward primers with a C-beta reverse primer. TCRdb re-called the multiplex PCR reads through MiXCR, storing one row per CDR3 protein. This repertoire shows tens of thousands of distinct CDR3 sequences, about two thirds found once; its top ten account for just under 30%. Joint extraction of RNA and DNA used about 17-32 mg of bulk tissue that was unsorted. Sequencing was carried out using liver tumor tissue from sampling region 5. As to subset: tumor region T5, tumor centre. Source of these receptors: a man in his forties with primary liver carcinoma and hepatitis B virus infection.

Many counts were recorded for this clonotype. J is TRBJ1-4 and V is TRBV13; D gene uncertain. Germline CDR1 is PRHDT and CDR2 is FYEKMQ (reference sequence). V was pared by 2 bases and J by 8 bases, with 9 bases between. This CDR3 contains 13 residues. The CDR3 region has the DNA TGTGCCAGCAGCTTAAGGAGCGCGGAAAAACTGTTTTTT. Amino acids: CASSLRSAEKLFF.

A note on this clonotype: Just one base apart from a much larger clone, this may be a read error. The DNA of the CDR3 is TGTGCCAGCAGCTTAAACCCCCCTATAGGGGGCGACGATCAGCCCCAGCATTTT. The encoded protein is CASSLNPPIGGDDQPQHF. V gene TRBV13 combines with J gene TRBJ1-5; the match to TRBD1 covers 7 bases. The CDR3 is 18 amino acids. Germline assignment: CDR1 PRHDT and CDR2 FYEKMQ (reference sequence). Trimming took 2 bases from V and 5 from J; bases not matched to a gene: 15.

The CDR3, as DNA: TGTGCCAACACCCCAGAGTCCCAAGAGACCCAGTACTTC. It encodes CANTPESQETQYF. The V call is TRBV7-9, the J call TRBJ2-5; D gene ambiguous. Per germline, CDR1 SEHNR and CDR2 FQNEAQ (reference sequence). CDR3 length: 13 amino acids. V was trimmed by 10 bases and J by 1 base, leaving 13 bases between them.

For this clonotype: The junction departs from germline at one end; a sequencing error may be responsible. The V and J genes are TRBV5-1 and TRBJ2-5; a weak D match, TRBD2 (6 bases). This CDR3 has 12 residues. Germline-derived CDR1 and CDR2 are SGHRS and YFSETQ. The CDR3 DNA reads TGCGCCAGCAGTCTCACGGGAGAGACCCATTACTTC. Encoded protein: CASSLTGETHYF.

Turning to this clonotype: This may arise from a read error, as a much more abundant clone is one base away. The genes are TRBV6-5 and TRBJ2-7, with D perhaps matching TRBD1 (6 bases). Looked up from germline, CDR1 is MNHEY and CDR2 is SVGAGI. The CDR3 covers 13 residues. CDR3 sequence: CAISGQRSYEQYF. The CDR3 nucleotides read TGTGCCATCAGTGGACAGAGGTCCTACGAGCAGTACTTC.

This clonotype has at least ten counts. The chain carries TRBV6-5 and TRBJ1-4; D is unresolved. Trimming cost V 0 bases and J 0 bases, with 5 bases left between them. This CDR3 comprises 15 residues. Per germline, CDR1 MNHEY and CDR2 SVGAGI. This CDR3 is CASSYSAATNEKLFF. CDR3 nucleotides: TGTGCCAGCAGTTACTCGGCGGCAACTAATGAAAAACTGTTTTTT.

Worth noting for this clonotype: The conserved final phenylalanine or tryptophan is absent from the CDR3, which likely points to a read error. The J gene is TRBJ2-3, the V gene TRBV28; 7 positions match TRBD2. The CDR3 is made up of 15 amino acids. The V gene end was trimmed by 2 bases and the J gene end by 6 bases; junction bases not matched to a gene: 8. Per the germline V gene, CDR1 is MDHEN and CDR2 is SYDVKM. The CDR3 here is CASSLAGVDTDTQYL. CDR3 DNA: TGTGCCAGCAGTTTAGCGGGGGTTGACACGGATACGCAGTATTTG.

For this clonotype: This CDR3 fails to terminate in the conserved phenylalanine or tryptophan, so it likely reflects a read error. The rearrangement uses TRBV6-6 and TRBJ2-7; 8 positions match TRBD2. CDR3 length: 14 amino acids. Germline loops: CDR1 MNHNY, CDR2 SVGAGI (reference sequence). The V gene end was trimmed by 11 bases and the J gene end by 6 bases; junction bases not matched to a gene: 15. CDR3 region: CAGNYDAGGIEQYS. The CDR3 DNA reads TGTGCCGGCAATTACGACGCGGGGGGTATCGAGCAGTACTCC.

This clonotype came up a few times. A read error may explain this, as a much larger clone is one base away. The chain uses TRBV7-8 and TRBJ2-3, with D perhaps TRBD1 (5 bases). Germline V gene data show CDR1 as SGHVS and CDR2 as FQNEAQ. The CDR3 totals 15 residues. CDR3 sequence reads: CASSPTVQSIDTQYF. The CDR3 nucleotides are TGTGCCAGCAGCCCGACAGTCCAAAGCATAGATACGCAGTATTTT.

A word on this clonotype: One end of the junction does not line up with germline, which may come from a read error. V gene TRBV29-1 combines with J gene TRBJ2-1; 10 nucleotides align to TRBD2. Germline CDR1 is SQVTM and CDR2 is ANQGSEA. This CDR3 spans 15 amino acids. For the CDR3, the DNA is TGCAGCGTTGTGACAGCGGGAGGGCCATGTAATGACCAGTTCTTC. Translated, it gives CSVVTAGGPCNDQFF.

Of note for this clonotype: A much larger clone is a single base away; this may be a read error. The V call is TRBV25-1, the J call TRBJ2-5; TRBD2 matches at 10 bases. The length of the CDR3 is 15 residues. Germline V CDR1 and CDR2: MGHDK, SYGVNS. The CDR3 coding sequence is TGTGCCAGCAATGAATGGCTAGCGGGAGAGGAGACCCAGTACTTC. Amino acid sequence: CASNEWLAGEETQYF.

As concerns this clonotype: Being one base from a much bigger clone, this may be a read error. V usage is TRBV6-1 and J usage is TRBJ1-2; the match to TRBD1 covers 7 bases. The V and J ends lost 6 bases and 4 bases, in that order; junction bases with no gene match: 11. Germline assignment: CDR1 MNHNS and CDR2 SASEGT. This CDR3 is 15 amino acids long. The CDR3 nucleotides are TGTGCCAGCAGCCCCCTAGGAAGACAGGGCTATGGCTACACCTTC. Translating gives CASSPLGRQGYGYTF.

This clonotype was seen just once. The CDR3 ends on some other residue instead of the conserved phenylalanine or tryptophan, so this is likely a read error. No DNA is shown, since the ends of the CDR3 on it are uncertain; the CDR3 is the one TCRdb lists. This chain connects TRBV14 to TRBJ1-1. Germline V lookup: CDR1 SGHDN, CDR2 FVKESK. The CDR3 sequence runs 14 residues, both termini included. The CDR3 sequence is CASSPRGLNTEAYI.

This clonotype was seen only a few times. This sequence may be a read error, since a much larger clone differs from it by one base. The CDR3 reads CACSEEWGLGYEQYF. The CDR3, as DNA: TGTGCCTGCAGTGAAGAGTGGGGACTAGGCTACGAGCAGTACTTC. The chain employs TRBV6-1 and TRBJ2-7, with TRBD2 matching over 8 bases. The V gene's germline CDR1 is MNHNS and CDR2 SASEGT. CDR3 size: 15 residues.

In the case of this clonotype: Likely a read error: the CDR3 ends without its conserved phenylalanine or tryptophan. The genes are TRBV10-1 and TRBJ2-1; no clear D. Germline CDR1 reads WNHNN; CDR2 reads SYGVQD (reference sequence). The CDR3 extends over 14 amino acids. CDR3 residues: CASSDISSYNEQFY. CDR3 nucleotides: TGTGCCAGCAGCGACATAAGCTCCTACAATGAGCAGTTCTAC.

In regard to this clonotype: Possible read error: a much larger clone is one base away. The chain links TRBV5-8 to TRBJ1-3; 8 positions agree with TRBD1. V was pared by 6 bases and J by 2 bases, with 7 bases of the junction left unmatched. CDR1 is SGHTS, CDR2 YDEGEE, per germline. The CDR3 has 15 amino acids. The CDR3 DNA reads TGTGCCAGCAACACTGAGGACAGGGCTGGAAACACCATATATTTT. Its protein product is CASNTEDRAGNTIYF.

In the case of this clonotype: One end of the junction varies from germline; a read error may be responsible. This chain links TRBV11-2 with TRBJ2-3; the match to TRBD2 covers 10 bases. The CDR3 sequence is 16 residues long. The germline V gene has CDR1 SGHAT and CDR2 FQNNGV. The DNA of the CDR3 is TGTGTCAGCAGCTTAGAGGGACTAGCGTTGACAGATACGCAATATTTT. It codes for CVSSLEGLALTDTQYF.

This clonotype was seen a single time. A read error may produce the germline difference seen at one junction end. The rearrangement joins TRBV11-2 to TRBJ2-7; the match to TRBD2 covers 7 bases. The V gene's germline CDR1 is SGHAT and CDR2 FQNNGV. This CDR3 is 15 amino acids long. The CDR3 nucleotides are TGTGCCAGCAACCAATATTCGGGAGGTGGCTACGAGCGGTACTTC. It encodes CASNQYSGGGYERYF.

DNA for the CDR3: TGTGCCAGCAGCCTCGGGACACCACCCGACCAAGAGACCCAGTACTTC. It codes for CASSLGTPPDQETQYF. The chain combines TRBV7-9 with TRBJ2-5, with D possibly being TRBD1 (6 bases). CDR3 length equals 16 residues. From germline, CDR1 is SEHNR and CDR2 FQNEAQ (reference sequence). Trimming cost V 5 bases and J 0 bases, with 16 bases left between them.

A remark on this clonotype: Likely a read error: the CDR3 ends without its conserved phenylalanine or tryptophan. The chain links TRBV29-1 to TRBJ2-1, with 8 positions matching TRBD2. In germline, CDR1 is SQVTM, CDR2 ANQGSEA. The CDR3 covers 15 residues. Germline trimming cut 1 base from V and 2 bases from J; bases unmatched to any gene: 4. CDR3 sequence reads: CSVEGLAGPYNEQFS. DNA of the CDR3: TGCAGCGTTGAAGGTCTAGCGGGTCCCTACAATGAGCAGTTCTCC.

A word on this clonotype: The final CDR3 position lacks the conserved phenylalanine or tryptophan, pointing to a likely read error. V usage is TRBV6-2 or TRBV6-3 and J usage is TRBJ2-7; 11 bases are shared with TRBD2. V lost 5 bases to trimming and J lost 6 bases; unmatched junction nucleotides: 6. Germline CDR1 MNHEY, CDR2 SVGEGT. The CDR3 totals 14 residues. The DNA for the CDR3 is TGTGCCAGCAGTCCGACTAGCGGGATTTCCGAGCAGTACCTC. Translating gives CASSPTSGISEQYL.

This sequence joins TRBV29-1 and TRBJ2-1; perhaps TRBD2 as D (5 bases). Germline-derived CDR1 and CDR2 are SQVTM and ANQGSEA. CDR3 length equals 17 residues. Trimming removed 4 bases at V and 6 bases at J, with 25 bases between. In DNA form, the CDR3 reads TGCAGCGTTGGGAGGTATCATGCATCGGCGACCTGCAATGAGCAGTTCTTC. Amino acids: CSVGRYHASATCNEQFF.

Regarding this clonotype: No conserved phenylalanine or tryptophan is present at the end of the CDR3, so a read error is the likely explanation. This chain joins TRBV10-2 and TRBJ2-7, with TRBD2 as a possible D gene (5 bases). Germline lookup yields CDR1 WSHSY and CDR2 SAAADI. The CDR3 sequence is 14 residues long. CDR3 region: CAGSTTTLSDEQYL. CDR3 DNA: TGCGCCGGCAGCACCACCACCCTTAGCGACGAGCAGTACTTA.

The table lists this clonotype with a few counts. The chain carries TRBV6-5 and TRBJ2-5; 7 nucleotides agree with TRBD1. The CDR3 covers 13 residues. Germline V gene lookup returns CDR1 MNHEY and CDR2 SVGAGI. J was trimmed by 11 bases and V by 8 bases; bases with no gene match: 14. CDR3 bases: TGTGCCAGCGGTCTAACTCTGGGACAGCGTCAGTACTTC. Translated: CASGLTLGQRQYF.

This clonotype was detected only a few times. The rearrangement links TRBV20-1 to TRBJ2-7; the D gene is possibly TRBD2 (6 bases). Germline assignment: CDR1 DFQATT and CDR2 SNEGSKA (reference sequence). The CDR3 runs 13 residues. V lost 1 base, J lost 3 bases, and 10 bases lay in between. The CDR3, as DNA: TGCAGTGCTAGAGGGGCGGGGTTCTACGAGCAGTACTTC. Encoded protein: CSARGAGFYEQYF.

This clonotype was recorded only once. The rearrangement links TRBV2 to TRBJ2-2; 10 bases agree with TRBD2. The V gene's germline CDR1 is SNHLY and CDR2 FYNNEI. The ends lost 9 bases at V and 0 bases at J; junction bases unmatched: 4. This CDR3 spans 15 amino acids. For the CDR3, the DNA is TGTGCCAGTAGGACTAGCGGCTCGAACACCGGGGAGCTGTTTTTT. The encoded protein is CASRTSGSNTGELFF.

With regard to this clonotype: Mismatch with germline at one junction end may stem from a read error. The chain employs TRBV12-3 or TRBV12-4 and TRBJ2-7, with a tentative D call TRBD2 (5 bases). The CDR3 consists of 13 residues. Written as DNA, the CDR3 is TGTACCAGTACCCGACGGGAATATTACGAGCAGTACTTC. Protein product: CTSTRREYYEQYF.

As for this clonotype: Compared with germline, one end of the junction differs, possibly owing to a read error. The chain joins TRBV7-9 to TRBJ2-7; perhaps TRBD1 as D (8 bases). Germline CDR1 is SEHNR and CDR2 is FQNEAQ (reference sequence). This CDR3 region has 15 residues. CDR3 DNA: TGTGCCAGCGGCTTTACAGGGGGGGCCAGCTACGAGCAATACTTC. Its protein is CASGFTGGASYEQYF.

V usage is TRBV6-5 and J usage is TRBJ2-7; D may correspond to TRBD1 or TRBD2 (5 bases each). This CDR3 has 14 amino acids. With 6 bases removed from V and 1 base from J, the gap between germline ends came to 13 bases. Germline CDR1 reads MNHEY; CDR2 reads SVGAGI. CDR3 in amino acids: CASRGARGSYEQYF. The CDR3 DNA reads TGTGCCAGCAGAGGGGCGAGAGGGTCCTACGAGCAGTACTTC.

This clonotype showed up many times. The chain has TRBV18 and TRBJ2-2; D gene unclear. The CDR3 runs to 13 residues. Trimming took off 0 bases at V and 1 base at J, with 0 bases between the two ends. Per the germline V gene, CDR1 is KGHSH and CDR2 is LQKENI. The DNA of the CDR3 is TGTGCCAGCTCACCACCGAACACCGGGGAGCTGTTTTTT. As protein: CASSPPNTGELFF. Looking up the rest from reference TRBV18 and TRBJ2-2 gives the full variable domain: NAGVMQNPRHLVRRRGQEARLRCSPMKGHSHVYWYRQLPEEGLKFMVYLQKENIIDESGMPKERFSAEFPKEGPSILRIQQVVRGDSAAYFCASSPPNTGELFFGEGSRLTVL.